This TCR beta chain comes out of a study of T cells in Graves' hyperthyroidism and ophthalmopathy. Broader study findings: Before onset, by a median of around 6.1 months, the model predicted ophthalmopathy. Appearing also in blood were most of the thyroid clonotypes expanded above 0.001.

The V gene's germline CDR1 is SQVTM and CDR2 ANQGSEA. Trimming cost V 2 bases and J 2 bases; bases outside gene matches: 2. CDR3 length: 13 amino acids. RNA transcripts served as the template for amplifying TCR beta CDR3 regions. The HTBI primer set served for first-round RT-PCR of the TCR CDR3. TCRdb passed the multiplex PCR reads through MiXCR, listing each CDR3 protein once. The data show fewer than 800,000 distinct CDR3 sequences, with 16% seen just once and roughly 8% held by the top ten. On the basis of clinical symptoms, serum thyroxine and TRAb, thyroid ultrasound and orbital computed tomography, diagnoses were made. Fresh peripheral blood, 7.5 to 10 ml of it, supplied the PBMCs. Points on this clonotype: What it binds is not known.

This clonotype was obtained from a man aged 18 to 29 with Graves' hyperthyroidism. The sequenced material came from blood. The chain recombines TRBV29-1 with TRBJ2-5; 7 bases are shared with TRBD1. CDR3 loop: CSVENRGQETQYF. Here the CDR3 DNA reads TGCAGCGTTGAAAACAGGGGACAAGAGACCCAGTACTTC.